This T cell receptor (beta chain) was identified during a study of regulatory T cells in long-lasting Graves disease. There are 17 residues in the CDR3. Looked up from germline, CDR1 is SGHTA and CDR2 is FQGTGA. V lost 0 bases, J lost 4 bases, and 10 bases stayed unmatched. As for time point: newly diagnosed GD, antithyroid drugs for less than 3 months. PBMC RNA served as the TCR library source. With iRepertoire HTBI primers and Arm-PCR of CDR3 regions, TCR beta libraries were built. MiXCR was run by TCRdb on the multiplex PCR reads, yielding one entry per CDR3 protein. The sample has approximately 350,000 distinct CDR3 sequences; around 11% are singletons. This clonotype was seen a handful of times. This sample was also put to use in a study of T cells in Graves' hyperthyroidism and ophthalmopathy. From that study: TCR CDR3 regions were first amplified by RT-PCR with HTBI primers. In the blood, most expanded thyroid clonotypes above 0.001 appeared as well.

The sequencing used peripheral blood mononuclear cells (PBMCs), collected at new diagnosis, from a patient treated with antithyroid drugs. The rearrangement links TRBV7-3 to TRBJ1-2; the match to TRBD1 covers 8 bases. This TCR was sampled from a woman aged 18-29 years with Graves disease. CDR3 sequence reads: CASSLTSGQGRTYGYTF. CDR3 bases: TGTGCCAGCAGCTTAACCTCCGGACAGGGTAGGACCTATGGCTACACCTTC. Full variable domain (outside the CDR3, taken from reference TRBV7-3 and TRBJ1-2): GAGVSQTPSNKVTEKGKYVELRCDPISGHTALYWYRQSLGQGPEFLIYFQGTGAADDSGLPNDRFFAVRPEGSVSTLKIQRTERGDSAVYLCASSLTSGQGRTYGYTFGSGTRLTVV.